This record concerns one T cell receptor beta chain sequence. Its specificity is unknown. This specimen comes from a study of T-cell memory formation after mild COVID-19. In the study overall: The two donors had largely donor-specific TCR clusters. General study points: CD4+ bias marked clones expanding day 15 to 37, unlike balanced contracting clones. Researchers could not confirm that second-wave clones peaking on day 37 targeted SARS-CoV-2.

From 5'RACE with constant-segment primers came TCR alpha and TCR beta cDNA libraries that carried sample barcodes and UMIs. TCRdb itself ran the 5' RACE reads through MiXCR, one entry per CDR3 protein. This sample has around 300,000 distinct CDR3 sequences, with just under 20% found just once. The source of this sequence is a man aged 18-30 years who had mild COVID-19 (a few samples of this study predate the infection). Cell type and time point are not known. The sequenced sample was PBMCs or a T cell subset sorted from them (not recorded which).

The CDR3 loop reads CASSPHWDYTDTQYF. DNA for the CDR3: TGTGCCAGCAGCCCCCATTGGGACTACACAGATACGCAGTATTTT. The V call is TRBV7-6, the J call TRBJ2-3; the match to TRBD2 covers 7 bases. The CDR3 is 15 residues long. CDR1 is SGHVS, CDR2 FNYEAQ, per germline. With 5 bases clipped from V and 2 bases from J, the junction kept 7 bases outside the gene matches.